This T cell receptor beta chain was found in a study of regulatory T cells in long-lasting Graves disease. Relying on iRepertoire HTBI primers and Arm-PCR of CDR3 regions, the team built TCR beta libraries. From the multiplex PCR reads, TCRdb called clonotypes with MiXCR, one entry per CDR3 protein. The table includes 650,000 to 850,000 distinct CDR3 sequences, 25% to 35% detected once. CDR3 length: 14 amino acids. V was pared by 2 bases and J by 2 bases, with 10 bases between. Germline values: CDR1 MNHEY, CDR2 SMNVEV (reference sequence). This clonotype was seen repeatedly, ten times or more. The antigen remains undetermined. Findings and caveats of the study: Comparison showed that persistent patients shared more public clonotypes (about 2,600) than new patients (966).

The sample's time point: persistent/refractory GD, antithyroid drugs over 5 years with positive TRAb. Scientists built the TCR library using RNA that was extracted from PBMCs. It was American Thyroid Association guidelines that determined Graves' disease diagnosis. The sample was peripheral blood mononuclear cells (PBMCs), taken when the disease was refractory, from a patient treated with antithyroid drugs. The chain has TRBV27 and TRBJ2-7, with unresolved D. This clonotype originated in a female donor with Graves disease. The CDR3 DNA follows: TGTGCCAGCAGTTTAAGTCTCGGAACCTACGAGCAGTACTTC. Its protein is CASSLSLGTYEQYF.